This T cell receptor (beta chain) is drawn from a study of blood T cell repertoires in COVID-19. J lost 8 bases, V lost 5 bases, and 13 bases had no gene match. CDR1 PRHDT and CDR2 FYEKMQ come from the germline V gene (reference sequence). This CDR3 has 16 amino acids. Method: immunoSEQ multiplex PCR; TCRdb's copy keeps in-frame clones and lacks some. The profile covers 240,000 or so clones, with about 90% appearing a single time and around 0.85% taken by the ten largest. V usage is TRBV13 and J usage is TRBJ1-4; 8 nucleotides match TRBD1. This receptor was identified in a man in his fifties or sixties who had been exposed to COVID-19. The specimen was PBMCs or T cells enriched from blood (not recorded which). This CDR3 is CASSPGRQGAREKLFF. The CDR3, as DNA: TGTGCCAGCAGCCCCGGGAGGCAGGGGGCTCGGGAAAAACTGTTTTTT.